This T cell receptor beta chain was profiled in a study of response to subunit inactivated influenza vaccine. Using its own MiXCR run on the RT-PCR reads, TCRdb lists one record per CDR3 protein. The sample has roughly 670,000 distinct CDR3 sequences; around 15% are singletons. Details on this clonotype: The antigen is not known.

Notes on the study in general: Few new T cells, the authors suggested, are recruited by each seasonal influenza vaccination.

V was cut by 5 bases and J by 2 bases, with 11 bases left in between. The length of the CDR3 is 13 residues. Germline assignment: CDR1 DFQATT and CDR2 SNEGSKA (reference sequence). This sequence was found in a man aged 50-59 years who received an inactivated influenza vaccine. V is TRBV20-1 and J is TRBJ2-3; weak D call: TRBD2 (6 bases). This material consisted of PBMCs from blood, taken roughly 15 days before vaccination. The CDR3 DNA is TGCAGTGCTCGGGACTCTGCCACAGATACGCAGTATTTT. As protein: CSARDSATDTQYF.